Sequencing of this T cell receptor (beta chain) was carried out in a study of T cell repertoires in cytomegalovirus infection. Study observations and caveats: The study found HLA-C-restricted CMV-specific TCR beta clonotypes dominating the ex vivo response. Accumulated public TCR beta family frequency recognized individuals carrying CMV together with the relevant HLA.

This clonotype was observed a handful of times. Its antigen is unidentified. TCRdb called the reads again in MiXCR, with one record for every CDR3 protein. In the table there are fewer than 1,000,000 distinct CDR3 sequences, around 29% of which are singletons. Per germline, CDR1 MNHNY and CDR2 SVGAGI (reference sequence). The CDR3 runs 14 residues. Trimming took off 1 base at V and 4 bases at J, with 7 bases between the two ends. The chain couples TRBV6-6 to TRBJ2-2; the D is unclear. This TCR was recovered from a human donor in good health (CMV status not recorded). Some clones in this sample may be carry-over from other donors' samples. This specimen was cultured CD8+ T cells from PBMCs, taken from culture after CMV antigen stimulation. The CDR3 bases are TGTGCCAGCAGTTACTTAAAGACCACCGGGGAGCTGTTTTTT. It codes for CASSYLKTTGELFF.